These 3 T cell receptor beta chains share one sample of origin, sequenced in a study of identical twins. Each CDR3 protein is one row after TCRdb ran MiXCR on the 5' RACE reads. The profile shows fewer than 500,000 distinct CDR3 sequences, 14% of them singletons. This sample was shared with a second study, whose subject was yellow fever vaccine responses in identical twins.

Sequencing was carried out using CD4+ T cells sorted from blood. The receptors were sampled from a woman between 18 and 29 years old in good health.

CDR3 sequence (DNA): TGTGCCAGCTCGAAACAGGGGGCGGGGTACGAGCAGTACTTC. Residues: CASSKQGAGYEQYF. The chain links TRBV12-3 or TRBV12-4 to TRBJ2-7; 9 nucleotides agree with TRBD1. With V trimmed by 8 bases and J by 4 bases, 9 bases remained unmatched. This CDR3 has 14 amino acids.

This clonotype came up a few times. The chain uses TRBV27 and TRBJ2-1; D is possibly TRBD2 (5 bases). V dropped 3 bases and J dropped 8 bases, with 17 bases sitting between them. The CDR3 length is 15 residues. Germline CDR1 MNHEY, CDR2 SMNVEV (reference sequence). The CDR3 sequence: CASSLDGVVFDEQFF. The CDR3, as DNA: TGTGCCAGCAGTTTGGACGGGGTGGTGTTCGATGAGCAGTTCTTC.

The rearrangement links TRBV11-2 to TRBJ2-2; 7 bases fit TRBD1. Germline V gives CDR1 SGHAT, CDR2 FQNNGV. The CDR3 is 15 amino acids. Trimming cost V 0 bases and J 9 bases; bases outside gene matches: 7. CDR3 sequence: CASSLERGRPRELFF. CDR3 sequence (DNA): TGTGCCAGCAGCTTAGAGAGGGGGCGACCTCGGGAGCTGTTTTTT.